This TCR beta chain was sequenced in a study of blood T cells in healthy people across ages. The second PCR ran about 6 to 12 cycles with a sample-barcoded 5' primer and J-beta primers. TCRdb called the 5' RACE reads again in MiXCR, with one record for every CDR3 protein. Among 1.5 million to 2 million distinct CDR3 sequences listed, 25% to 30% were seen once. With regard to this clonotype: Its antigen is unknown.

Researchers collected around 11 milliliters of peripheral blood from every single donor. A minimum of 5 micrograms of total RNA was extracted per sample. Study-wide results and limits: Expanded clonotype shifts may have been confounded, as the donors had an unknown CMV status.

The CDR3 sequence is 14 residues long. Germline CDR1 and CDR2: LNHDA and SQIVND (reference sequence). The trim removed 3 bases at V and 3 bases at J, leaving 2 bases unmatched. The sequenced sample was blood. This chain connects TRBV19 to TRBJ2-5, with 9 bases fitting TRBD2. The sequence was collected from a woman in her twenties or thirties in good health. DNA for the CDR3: TGTGCCAGTAGTATGAGCGGGAGGAAAGAGACCCAGTACTTC. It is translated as CASSMSGRKETQYF.